This entry lists 26 T cell receptor beta chains sequenced from one sample in a study of blood T cell repertoires in COVID-19. Sequencing used immunoSEQ multiplex PCR; TCRdb keeps in-frame clones, though not all of them. The data contain 150,000 to 200,000 clones, over 75% of them singletons. The sample was peripheral blood. Receptors were obtained from a man aged 60 to 69 with acute or convalescent COVID-19.

The rearrangement joins TRBV5-6 to TRBJ2-5; perhaps TRBD1 as D (5 bases). V gave up 5 bases and J gave up 7 bases, with 18 bases separating them. The CDR3 is 14 amino acids. The germline gives CDR1 SGHDT, CDR2 YYEEEE. CDR3 nucleotide sequence: TGTGCCAGCAGTATTGGGGTGGGGCATGGGACCCAGTACTTC. It codes for CASSIGVGHGTQYF.

About this clone: The same CDR3 can be traced to other DNA sequences in this sample. The chain carries TRBV28 and TRBJ1-6; the D gene is possibly TRBD1 (5 bases). The V end lost 1 base, the J end lost 4 bases, and 11 bases lay between the germline ends. Germline-derived CDR1 and CDR2 are MDHEN and SYDVKM. The CDR3 length is 16 residues. CDR3 sequence reads: CASSLFRGPYNSPLHF. The CDR3 DNA sequence: TGTGCCAGCAGTTTATTTAGGGGTCCATATAATTCACCCCTCCACTTT.

The chain combines TRBV24-1 with TRBJ2-7; tentatively, D is TRBD1 (6 bases). The CDR3 runs 13 residues. Germline CDR1 KGHDR, CDR2 SFDVKD. V lost 7 bases to trimming and J lost 3 bases, with 12 bases between them. CDR3 sequence reads: CATSDADSYEQYF. For the CDR3, the DNA is TGTGCCACCAGCGACGCGGACAGCTACGAGCAGTACTTC.

On this clone itself: The sample has other DNA sequences that encode this CDR3 too. The V call is TRBV27, the J call TRBJ2-5; TRBD1 matches 7 bases. The CDR3 has 13 residues. Germline-derived CDR1 and CDR2 are MNHEY and SMNVEV (reference sequence). Unmatched junction bases numbered 6, after V lost 6 bases and J lost 5 bases. This chain's CDR3 is CASSRQGGETQYF. Written as DNA, the CDR3 is TGTGCCAGCAGCAGACAGGGTGGGGAGACCCAGTACTTC.

This chain links TRBV7-9 with TRBJ1-1; 7 bases fit TRBD1. CDR1 is SEHNR and CDR2 is FQNEAQ in the germline V gene (reference sequence). CDR3 length: 14 residues. V gave up 5 bases and J gave up 3 bases; unmatched junction bases: 6. Here the CDR3 reads CASSNRDRYTEAFF. The CDR3, as DNA: TGTGCCAGCAGCAACCGGGACAGATACACTGAAGCTTTCTTT.

The chain has TRBV4-1 and TRBJ2-1; 12 positions match TRBD2. V shed 5 bases and J 6 bases; nucleotides not matched to a gene: 8. The CDR3 is 16 residues long. Germline V CDR1 and CDR2: MGHRA, YSYEKL. Here the CDR3 reads CASSVRLAGDRNEQFF. The CDR3 DNA is TGCGCCAGCAGCGTGCGACTAGCGGGAGACCGCAATGAGCAGTTCTTC.

This chain links TRBV7-9 with TRBJ2-7; 7 nucleotides match TRBD2. Germline CDR1 and CDR2: SEHNR and FQNEAQ (reference sequence). The trim removed 6 bases at V and 6 bases at J, leaving 11 bases unmatched. This CDR3 spans 14 amino acids. The CDR3 reads CASRGGAGAGEQYF. DNA for the CDR3: TGTGCCAGCAGGGGTGGCGCGGGAGCGGGCGAGCAGTACTTC.

The J gene is TRBJ1-1, the V gene TRBV2; D is unclear. V lost 8 bases, J lost 0 bases, and 13 bases lay in between. From germline, CDR1 is SNHLY and CDR2 FYNNEI. This CDR3 is 14 amino acids long. The CDR3 DNA follows: TGTGCCAGCCGGAGGAGCCTTATGAACACTGAAGCTTTCTTT. The encoded protein is CASRRSLMNTEAFF.

The chain links TRBV6-2 or TRBV6-3 to TRBJ1-5; 8 bases map to TRBD1. J gave up 2 bases and V 0 bases, and 6 bases lay outside the gene matches. The CDR3 extends over 17 amino acids. Germline CDR1 reads MNHEY; CDR2 reads SVGEGT. DNA of the CDR3: TGTGCCAGCAGTTACTCGAAAATGGGACAGGGCAATCAGCCCCAGCATTTT. It encodes CASSYSKMGQGNQPQHF.

V is TRBV5-5 and J is TRBJ1-5, with D possibly matching TRBD1 (5 bases). The CDR3 is 15 amino acids. CDR1 is SGHKS, CDR2 YYEKEE, per germline (reference sequence). V was trimmed by 1 base and J by 1 base, leaving 9 bases between them. The CDR3 loop reads CASSLLGASNQPQHF. DNA of the CDR3: TGTGCCAGCAGCTTGCTAGGGGCCAGCAATCAGCCCCAGCATTTT.

The V and J genes are TRBV2 and TRBJ1-5; TRBD1 matches at 11 bases. The CDR3 has 15 amino acids. The germline V gene has CDR1 SNHLY and CDR2 FYNNEI. After removal of 7 bases from V and 4 bases from J, the junction contained 6 bases not matched to a gene. CDR3 residues: CASTEGTGGNQPQHF. The CDR3 DNA reads as TGTGCCAGCACCGAGGGGACAGGGGGTAATCAGCCCCAGCATTTT.

The table lists this clone with a few counts. The V gene is TRBV30, the J gene TRBJ1-6; a possible D gene is TRBD1 (6 bases). The CDR3 loop spans 12 amino acids. Trimming stripped 3 bases from V and 8 bases from J, with 8 bases between. Germline V gene sequence: CDR1 GTSNPN, CDR2 SVGIG (reference sequence). CDR3 residues: CAWSGGHSPLHF. The CDR3 DNA reads as TGTGCCTGGAGCGGGGGGCATTCACCCCTCCACTTT.

The sample holds one count of this clone. This sequence joins TRBV5-5 and TRBJ1-4; TRBD1 aligns across 7 bases. This CDR3 comprises 14 residues. With V trimmed by 0 bases and J by 9 bases, 5 bases remained unmatched. Germline CDR1 SGHKS, CDR2 YYEKEE (reference sequence). The DNA of the CDR3 is TGTGCCAGCAGCTTGGAAAGACAGGGCCAAAAACTGTTTTTT. This sequence encodes CASSLERQGQKLFF.

This chain joins TRBV6-6 and TRBJ2-7, with TRBD2 matching over 11 bases. The germline V gene has CDR1 MNHNY and CDR2 SVGAGI (reference sequence). V gave up 4 bases and J gave up 2 bases; unmatched junction bases: 7. The CDR3 sequence is 16 residues long. CDR3 in amino acids: CASSSGLADSAYEQYF. The DNA for the CDR3 is TGTGCCAGCAGTTCGGGACTAGCGGACAGTGCCTACGAGCAGTACTTC.

The chain has TRBV9 and TRBJ2-5, with TRBD2 matching over 15 bases. Germline assignment: CDR1 SGDLS and CDR2 YYNGEE. This CDR3 has 16 residues. V was pared by 3 bases and J by 7 bases, with 7 bases of the junction left unmatched. The CDR3 nucleotides read TGTGCCAGCAGCGGCGGGACTAGCGGGAGGTCAGGGACCCAGTACTTC. Amino acids: CASSGGTSGRSGTQYF. The full variable domain, with the rest looked up from reference TRBV9 and TRBJ2-5, is DSGVTQTPKHLITATGQRVTLRCSPRSGDLSVYWYQQSLDQGLQFLIQYYNGEERAKGNILERFSAQQFPDLHSELNLSSLELGDSALYFCASSGGTSGRSGTQYFGPGTRLLVL.

This clone has a handful of counts. The J gene is TRBJ2-7, the V gene TRBV5-1; a possible D gene is TRBD1 (5 bases). The CDR3 is 14 residues long. V lost 3 bases and J lost 6, with 16 bases in between. Germline-derived CDR1 and CDR2 are SGHRS and YFSETQ. The CDR3 DNA is TGCGCCAGCAGCTCCTTGACAGATCCAGGCGAGCAGTACTTC. Its translation is CASSSLTDPGEQYF.

The chain couples TRBV18 to TRBJ1-1, with 7 positions matching TRBD1. Germline loops: CDR1 KGHSH, CDR2 LQKENI. This CDR3 region has 14 residues. Trimming removed 4 bases from V and 1 base from J; junction bases left unmatched: 3. CDR3 DNA sequence: TGTGCCAGCTCACGCGGGACAGAGAACACTGAAGCTTTCTTT. Protein sequence: CASSRGTENTEAFF.

V is TRBV7-9 and J is TRBJ2-1; D call uncertain. V was trimmed by 1 base and J by 0 bases, leaving 7 bases between them. The CDR3 covers 15 residues. From germline, CDR1 is SEHNR and CDR2 FQNEAQ (reference sequence). The CDR3 loop reads CASSLVRVSYNEQFF. The CDR3 DNA sequence: TGTGCCAGCAGCTTAGTACGGGTCTCCTACAATGAGCAGTTCTTC.

In DNA, the CDR3 is TGTGCCAGCAGACTTGGAGGGGTCAGCAATCAGCCCCAGCATTTT. It translates to CASRLGGVSNQPQHF. V is TRBV2 and J is TRBJ1-5; TRBD1 is a possible D gene (5 bases). V was clipped by 6 bases and J by 1 base, with 13 bases between them. The CDR3 is 15 amino acids. Germline V CDR1 and CDR2: SNHLY, FYNNEI. Complete variable domain (other parts from reference TRBV2 and TRBJ1-5): EPEVTQTPSHQVTQMGQEVILRCVPISNHLYFYWYRQILGQKVEFLVSFYNNEISEKSEIFDDQFSVERPDGSNFTLKIRSTKLEDSAMYFCASRLGGVSNQPQHFGDGTRLSIL.

J is TRBJ2-3 and V is TRBV4-2, with D possibly being TRBD2 (5 bases). CDR1 is LGHNA and CDR2 is YNFKEQ in the germline V gene. Trimming took 2 bases from V and 0 from J, leaving 12 bases between them. The CDR3 extends over 16 amino acids. In DNA, the CDR3 is TGTGCCAGCAGCCAATATCGCGGGCCTAGCACAGATACGCAGTATTTT. It specifies CASSQYRGPSTDTQYF.

The chain couples TRBV24-1 to TRBJ2-3; 11 bases are shared with TRBD2. The CDR3 extends over 16 amino acids. V dropped 4 bases and J dropped 4; count of bases not matched to a gene: 6. The germline gives CDR1 KGHDR, CDR2 SFDVKD. CDR3 coding DNA: TGTGCCACCAGTGAGACGACTAGCGGGATTTCAGATACGCAGTATTTT. Protein product: CATSETTSGISDTQYF.

The chain is built from TRBV10-2 and TRBJ1-5; no definite D call. V lost 4 bases and J 1 base, leaving 11 bases between the germline ends. Germline-derived CDR1 and CDR2 are WSHSY and SAAADI. The CDR3 totals 15 residues. CDR3 loop: CASSGEGGSNQPQHF. As DNA, the CDR3 is TGCGCCAGCAGTGGGGAGGGAGGGAGCAATCAGCCCCAGCATTTT.

This sequence joins TRBV28 and TRBJ2-1; TRBD1 matches at 8 bases. Germline values: CDR1 MDHEN, CDR2 SYDVKM. After removal of 8 bases from V and 8 bases from J, the junction contained 14 bases not matched to a gene. This CDR3 comprises 15 residues. The CDR3 region has the DNA TGTGCCAGCCTTTTTTCAGGGGGCGGCAAGGATGAGCAGTTCTTC. As protein: CASLFSGGGKDEQFF. Complete variable domain (other parts from reference TRBV28 and TRBJ2-1): DVKVTQSSRYLVKRTGEKVFLECVQDMDHENMFWYRQDPGLGLRLIYFSYDVKMKEKGDIPEGYSVSREKKERFSLILESASTNQTSMYLCASLFSGGGKDEQFFGPGTRLTVL.

The rearrangement links TRBV19 to TRBJ1-1; no reliable D call. CDR3 length equals 13 residues. V was clipped by 5 bases and J by 2 bases, with 9 bases between them. Germline V gene data show CDR1 as LNHDA and CDR2 as SQIVND (reference sequence). For the CDR3, the DNA is TGTGCCAGTAGTTACAGAACTAACACTGAAGCTTTCTTT. Its protein product is CASSYRTNTEAFF.

CDR3 DNA sequence: TGTGCCAGTACCCCAGTAGAGGGTGAAGCCAAAAACATTCAGTACTTC. This sequence encodes CASTPVEGEAKNIQYF. The chain joins TRBV19 to TRBJ2-4; possibly TRBD2 for D (5 bases). The CDR3 consists of 16 residues. Germline CDR1 and CDR2: LNHDA and SQIVND (reference sequence). Trimming took 7 bases from V and 0 from J, leaving 16 bases between them.

The chain couples TRBV5-8 to TRBJ2-3, with 9 nucleotides matching TRBD2. Germline CDR1 reads SGHTS; CDR2 reads YDEGEE. Losses at the gene ends were 2 bases for V and 0 bases for J; bases not matched to a gene: 7. The CDR3 length is 17 residues. CDR3 amino acids: CASSFSGRTQSTDTQYF. Here the CDR3 DNA reads TGTGCCAGCAGCTTTAGCGGGAGAACCCAAAGCACAGATACGCAGTATTTT.